The source of this T cell receptor beta chain is a study of vaccination and CD4 T cells after COVID-19. On the study more broadly: Sampling post-COVID took place a median roughly 92 days after diagnosis (range 35 to 161).

Notes on the study in general: From a median of roughly 21 to 38, SARS-CoV-2-reactive clonotypes increased, though not significantly.

Sequenced with the Oncomine TCR Beta short-read assay was DNA taken from cultured CD4+ T cells. Genomic DNA was extracted from cultured CD4+ T cells. TCRdb re-analysed the PCR reads in MiXCR, keeping a single row per CDR3 protein. Of approximately 23,000 distinct CDR3 sequences in the sample, 30% to 40% were seen once. Time point given: late sampling 161 to 241 days after vaccination in a few convalescent patients. Specified treatment: roughly 10-day PBMC culture with coronavirus spike peptide pools or control peptides (ViraFEST assay). Germline V lookup: CDR1 SGHNT, CDR2 YYREEE (reference sequence). CDR3 size: 15 residues. The V and J ends lost 0 bases and 0 bases respectively, with 9 bases between them. This clonotype showed up just a few times. Antigen unknown.

The receptor comes from a human donor who had recovered from COVID-19. The starting material was CD4+ T cells from blood, cultured in vitro, obtained about 7 months after SARS-CoV-2 vaccination. The genes are TRBV5-4 and TRBJ1-1; D unresolved. The DNA of the CDR3 is TGTGCCAGCAGCTTGGACAGCGGGATGAACACTGAAGCTTTCTTT. Translated: CASSLDSGMNTEAFF.